Described below is a single T cell receptor beta chain sequence and its context. Its matching antigen is unknown. Germline CDR1 reads MNHEY; CDR2 reads SMNVEV (reference sequence). The CDR3 consists of 14 residues. The record originates from a study of cytomegalovirus exposure and HLA in healthy donors. Study-wide findings and caveats: Reports indicated that the classifier achieved high specificity and sensitivity in diagnosing cytomegalovirus status. A later analysis showed HLA-associated TCR beta chains outstripping equally common others in clonal expansion. Three chains tied to CMV proved CMV antigen-specific in vitro.

The primer mix had 60 Vbeta and 13 Jbeta primers. Study processing details: Around 10 million of the about 80 million unique TCR beta chains counted in a later analysis were shared. Using immunoSEQ multiplex PCR, the repertoire was profiled, and TCRdb retains in-frame clones only, with some absent. The V and J calls and the clone size are those of that table, but D and trimming were determined from the DNA. Altogether some 210,000 clones are present, around 86% being singletons, with the ten largest covering 10% to 13%. The sequencing input was PBMCs. The TCR comes from a woman aged 45-59 years in good health and CMV-seropositive. The chain couples TRBV27 to TRBJ2-5, with 8 bases fitting TRBD1. TRBJ2-7 matches the DNA end more closely, so the J call is doubtful. The CDR3 sequence is CASSPGTGGYEQYF. Here the CDR3 DNA reads TGTGCCAGCAGTCCCGGTACAGGGGGGTACGAGCAGTACTTC.